This entry lists 26 T cell receptor beta chains sequenced from one sample in a study of cytomegalovirus exposure and HLA in healthy donors. The PCR made use of 60 Vbeta and 13 Jbeta primers. Data came from immunoSEQ multiplex PCR; TCRdb stores just in-frame clones and leaves some out. Of about 170,000 clones detected, 81% appear once; the ten largest clones hold approximately 4.4%. Material: PBMCs. The receptors were sampled from a woman under 30 in good health and CMV-seropositive.

V gene TRBV7-2 combines with J gene TRBJ1-2; no clear D. Between the trimmed V and J ends, which lost 3 bases and 5 bases, there was a span of 10 bases. Germline V gives CDR1 SGHTA, CDR2 FQGNSA. The CDR3 is 13 amino acids. The CDR3 protein is CASSFNSLYGYTF. Here the CDR3 DNA reads TGTGCCAGCAGCTTTAACAGCCTATATGGCTACACCTTC. The entire variable domain, with the rest obtained from reference TRBV7-2 and TRBJ1-2, is as follows: GAGVSQSPSNKVTEKGKDVELRCDPISGHTALYWYRQSLGQGLEFLIYFQGNSAPDKSGLPSDRFSAERTGGSVSTLTIQRTQQEDSAVYLCASSFNSLYGYTFGSGTRLTVV.

CDR3: CASRRHKGHSFHEQYF. CDR3 bases: TGCGCCAGCAGACGTCATAAGGGGCATTCCTTCCACGAGCAGTACTTC. The chain is built from TRBV23-1 and TRBJ2-7; TRBD1 might be the D (5 bases). TRBV23-1 is known as an ORF, though its function is uncertain. CDR3 length: 16 residues. V was clipped by 6 bases and J by 5 bases, with 23 bases between them.

The chain has TRBV5-1 and TRBJ1-3; D is possibly TRBD1 (5 bases). CDR1 and CDR2 (germline): SGHRS, YFSETQ. V lost 5 bases and J 0 bases, leaving 12 bases between the germline ends. The CDR3 totals 15 residues. The CDR3 sequence: CASSLDSYSGNTIYF. In nucleotides, the CDR3 is TGCGCCAGCAGTCTCGACAGTTACTCTGGAAACACCATATATTTT.

The rearrangement uses TRBV14 and TRBJ2-7; D may be TRBD1 (5 bases). CDR1 and CDR2 from the germline V gene are SGHDN and FVKESK. This CDR3 is built from 17 residues. V lost 1 base to trimming and J lost 3 bases, with 19 bases between them. The CDR3 protein is CASSQAGPGAFRYEQYF. The CDR3 DNA sequence: TGTGCCAGCAGCCAAGCAGGTCCTGGGGCATTCCGCTACGAGCAGTACTTC.

The rearrangement links TRBV28 to TRBJ2-7, with D uncertain. The CDR3 consists of 20 residues. Germline CDR1 is MDHEN and CDR2 is SYDVKM. V lost 6 bases to trimming and J lost 0 bases, with 30 bases between them. The CDR3 sequence is CASRASEATKIPIPSYEQYF. DNA of the CDR3: TGTGCCAGCAGGGCCTCTGAAGCGACCAAAATCCCAATTCCCTCCTACGAGCAGTACTTC. Combining the CDR3 with reference TRBV28 and TRBJ2-7 gives the whole variable domain DVKVTQSSRYLVKRTGEKVFLECVQDMDHENMFWYRQDPGLGLRLIYFSYDVKMKEKGDIPEGYSVSREKKERFSLILESASTNQTSMYLCASRASEATKIPIPSYEQYFGPGTRLTVT.

The V call is TRBV19, the J call TRBJ1-3, with unresolved D. Trimming stripped 5 bases from V and 0 bases from J, with 11 bases between. The CDR3 loop spans 15 amino acids. The germline gives CDR1 LNHDA, CDR2 SQIVND (reference sequence). The DNA of the CDR3 is TGTGCCAGTAGTGTATCAGGCGTCTCTGGAAACACCATATATTTT. This translates into CASSVSGVSGNTIYF. Based on the CDR3 plus reference TRBV19 and TRBJ1-3, the full variable domain is DGGITQSPKYLFRKEGQNVTLSCEQNLNHDAMYWYRQDPGQGLRLIYYSQIVNDFQKGDIAEGYSVSREKKESFPLTVTSAQKNPTAFYLCASSVSGVSGNTIYFGEGSWLTVV.

The chain is built from TRBV6-1 and TRBJ1-1, with D hard to call. There are 13 residues in the CDR3. Per the germline V gene, CDR1 is MNHNS and CDR2 is SASEGT. V was cut by 3 bases and J by 2 bases, with 7 bases left in between. The CDR3 sequence: CASSDSQNTEAFF. As DNA, the CDR3 is TGTGCCAGCAGTGACAGTCAAAACACTGAAGCTTTCTTT.

CDR3: CASSQDGIAGNTDTQYF. In DNA, the CDR3 is TGTGCCAGCAGCCAAGATGGGATAGCGGGAAACACAGATACGCAGTATTTT. The J gene is TRBJ2-3, the V gene TRBV4-2; TRBD2 aligns across 8 bases. With V trimmed by 0 bases and J by 2 bases, 7 bases remained unmatched. Per the germline V gene, CDR1 is LGHNA and CDR2 is YNFKEQ. This CDR3 spans 17 amino acids.

For this clone: Additional DNA sequences in this sample encode the identical CDR3. The gene calls are TRBV7-2 and TRBJ1-2; D is uncertain. The length of the CDR3 is 13 residues. The germline V gene encodes CDR1 SGHTA and CDR2 FQGNSA. The V end lost 4 bases, the J end lost 5 bases, and 11 bases lay between the germline ends. The DNA of the CDR3 is TGTGCCAGCAGCTATCCGGGGAGGTATGGCTACACCTTC. Translating gives CASSYPGRYGYTF. Filled out from reference TRBV7-2 and TRBJ1-2, the complete variable domain reads GAGVSQSPSNKVTEKGKDVELRCDPISGHTALYWYRQSLGQGLEFLIYFQGNSAPDKSGLPSDRFSAERTGGSVSTLTIQRTQQEDSAVYLCASSYPGRYGYTFGSGTRLTVV.

This clone was seen only a few times. The rearrangement joins TRBV5-4 to TRBJ2-1; 10 bases match TRBD2. Germline V gene sequence: CDR1 SGHNT, CDR2 YYREEE (reference sequence). The CDR3 covers 15 residues. Germline trimming cut 4 bases from V and 5 bases from J; bases unmatched to any gene: 6. The CDR3 region is CASSRSGGLHNEQFF. As DNA, the CDR3 is TGTGCCAGCAGCCGTAGCGGGGGGCTCCACAATGAGCAGTTCTTC.

The rearrangement joins TRBV28 to TRBJ2-1; 10 positions agree with TRBD2. This CDR3 region has 13 residues. The germline V gene has CDR1 MDHEN and CDR2 SYDVKM. V was clipped by 3 bases and J by 14 bases; unmatched bases: 7. CDR3: CASSFLGLATEFF. CDR3 DNA: TGTGCCAGCAGTTTTTTGGGACTAGCGACAGAGTTCTTC.

V and J are TRBV28 and TRBJ1-3, with no clear D. The CDR3 spans 15 residues. The germline V gene has CDR1 MDHEN and CDR2 SYDVKM. V was trimmed by 7 bases and J by 0 bases, leaving 13 bases between them. The CDR3 spells CASISSGSSGNTIYF. CDR3 DNA: TGTGCCAGCATCTCCTCGGGGTCCTCTGGAAACACCATATATTTT.

Details on this clone: The identical CDR3 is also encoded by other nucleotide sequences in the sample. V is TRBV4-1 and J is TRBJ2-3; 9 bases agree with TRBD2. V gave up 1 base and J gave up 3 bases; unmatched junction bases: 2. Germline-derived CDR1 and CDR2 are MGHRA and YSYEKL. The CDR3 has 15 amino acids. The CDR3 region is CASSQVGLATDTQYF. The DNA for the CDR3 is TGCGCCAGCAGCCAAGTCGGACTAGCGACAGATACGCAGTATTTT.

The rearrangement uses TRBV6-5 and TRBJ1-4; D perhaps matches TRBD1 (6 bases). The CDR3 extends over 14 amino acids. Deletions cut 2 bases from V and 7 bases from J, with 11 bases between. Germline V gene sequence: CDR1 MNHEY, CDR2 SVGAGI. CDR3 sequence (DNA): TGTGCCAGCAGTTACGCAGGGGTACGTGAAAAACTGTTTTTT. Amino acids: CASSYAGVREKLFF.

The chain employs TRBV7-3 and TRBJ1-6, with a tentative D call TRBD1 (6 bases). In germline, CDR1 is SGHTA, CDR2 FQGTGA. Between the trimmed V and J ends, which lost 6 bases and 10 bases, there was a span of 16 bases. This CDR3 region has 14 residues. The CDR3 is CASREDRIESPLHF. In nucleotides, the CDR3 is TGTGCCAGCAGAGAAGACAGGATAGAGTCACCCCTCCACTTT.

The chain joins TRBV13 to TRBJ2-2, with D perhaps matching TRBD1 (5 bases). Germline-derived CDR1 and CDR2 are PRHDT and FYEKMQ (reference sequence). CDR3 length: 14 amino acids. Trimming stripped 3 bases from V and 5 bases from J, with 10 bases between. The CDR3 sequence: CASSLTVGTGELFF. The CDR3 DNA sequence: TGTGCCAGCAGCTTGACAGTGGGAACCGGGGAGCTGTTTTTT.

This clone has only a few counts. The rearrangement joins TRBV29-1 to TRBJ1-1, with 7 bases lining up with TRBD1. The CDR3 runs 13 residues. CDR1 is SQVTM, CDR2 ANQGSEA, per germline. V shed 4 bases and J 3 bases; nucleotides not matched to a gene: 5. CDR3 nucleotides: TGCAGCGTTGTGCACAGGGGTGACACTGAAGCTTTCTTT. This sequence encodes CSVVHRGDTEAFF.

In this sample, this clone turned up a few times. The V gene is TRBV11-2, the J gene TRBJ2-1; 12 bases are a match to TRBD2. The V segment lost 4 bases and the J segment 4 bases; nucleotides outside the gene matches: 8. Germline CDR1 and CDR2: SGHAT and FQNNGV. The CDR3 is 17 amino acids. CDR3 region: CASSWGGGTSGYNEQFF. CDR3 DNA: TGTGCCAGCAGCTGGGGGGGAGGGACTAGCGGGTACAATGAGCAGTTCTTC.

V is TRBV6-5 and J is TRBJ1-2, with 7 bases matching TRBD1. V shed 6 bases and J 4 bases; nucleotides not matched to a gene: 2. The CDR3 covers 12 residues. Germline CDR1 MNHEY, CDR2 SVGAGI. As DNA, the CDR3 is TGTGCCAGCAGACAGGGGATCTATGGCTACACCTTC. It codes for CASRQGIYGYTF.

The chain employs TRBV20-1 and TRBJ1-1; 8 bases line up with TRBD1. V lost 5 bases to trimming and J lost 11 bases; unmatched junction nucleotides: 7. CDR3 size: 11 residues. The germline V gene encodes CDR1 DFQATT and CDR2 SNEGSKA (reference sequence). DNA for the CDR3: TGCAGTGCTCCAGGGGGCCGGAGGGCTTTCTTT. The encoded protein is CSAPGGRRAFF.

Notes on this clone: A read error may produce the germline difference seen at one junction end. Written as DNA, the CDR3 is TGTGCTAGCAGCTTCCACTTCGGGGTCGAGACCCAGTACTTC. It is translated as CASSFHFGVETQYF. The V and J genes are TRBV7-7 and TRBJ2-5; a weak D match, TRBD2 (5 bases). Germline V gives CDR1 SSHAT, CDR2 FNYEAQ (reference sequence). The length of the CDR3 is 14 residues.

The J gene is TRBJ1-4, the V gene TRBV19, with 7 bases lining up with TRBD1. This CDR3 region has 14 residues. V dropped 10 bases and J dropped 4; count of bases not matched to a gene: 9. Germline CDR1 LNHDA, CDR2 SQIVND (reference sequence). This CDR3 reads CATSRGQRNEKLFF. In DNA form, the CDR3 reads TGTGCCACCTCTAGGGGACAGCGTAATGAAAAACTGTTTTTT.

CDR3 DNA: TGTGCCAGCAGTTTTGGCCAAGCTAACTATGGCTACACCTTC. Its protein is CASSFGQANYGYTF. The chain uses TRBV28 and TRBJ1-2; D is undetermined. This CDR3 has 14 residues. V gave up 3 bases and J gave up 0 bases, with 8 bases separating them. CDR1 and CDR2 from the germline V gene are MDHEN and SYDVKM.

The V gene is TRBV5-8, the J gene TRBJ1-5; D ambiguous. The ends were cut back, 2 bases at V and 4 bases at J, with 13 bases in the middle. The CDR3 totals 15 residues. Germline V gene sequence: CDR1 SGHTS, CDR2 YDEGEE. The CDR3 DNA reads as TGTGCCAGCAGCTTTCTAAGACTCCAGAATCAGCCCCAGCATTTT. Translating it yields CASSFLRLQNQPQHF.

This clone was detected only once. The rearrangement uses TRBV2 and TRBJ1-2; TRBD1 matches at 7 bases. V trimming: 0 bases; J trimming: 2 bases; junction bases outside the gene matches: 6. Germline V lookup: CDR1 SNHLY, CDR2 FYNNEI. This CDR3 has 16 residues. The CDR3 nucleotides are TGTGCCAGCAGTGAAGCGGGGGTGACAGGGAACTATGGCTACACCTTC. Protein product: CASSEAGVTGNYGYTF.

The J gene is TRBJ1-1, the V gene TRBV2; unclear D gene. This CDR3 has 11 amino acids. Germline lookup yields CDR1 SNHLY and CDR2 FYNNEI. Between the trimmed V and J ends, which lost 7 bases and 9 bases, there was a span of 12 bases. The CDR3 spells CASILFEKAFF. CDR3 bases: TGTGCCAGCATTCTCTTTGAGAAAGCTTTCTTT.